The 9 T cell receptor beta chains below come from one sample, sequenced in a study of cytomegalovirus exposure and HLA in healthy donors. The primer mix had 60 Vbeta and 13 Jbeta primers. Produced via immunoSEQ multiplex PCR; TCRdb's table is partial and in-frame only. Of 72,000 or so clones detected, around three quarters appear once; the ten largest clones hold 7.8%. The sample comprised PBMCs. The source of these receptors is a young man in good health and CMV-seropositive.

The V and J genes are TRBV4-1 and TRBJ1-2, with a possible D match to TRBD1 (5 bases). Germline V gene sequence: CDR1 MGHRA, CDR2 YSYEKL. V was shortened by 0 bases and J by 6 bases, with 8 bases between the two germline ends. This CDR3 has 13 residues. For the CDR3, the DNA is TGCGCCAGCAGCCAAGATGGGGGGGATGGCTACACCTTC. Translation gives CASSQDGGDGYTF.

This clone appeared a few times. V usage is TRBV10-2 and J usage is TRBJ2-1; the match to TRBD2 covers 12 bases. CDR3 length equals 14 residues. V lost 10 bases to trimming and J lost 9 bases; unmatched junction nucleotides: 10. Germline V CDR1 and CDR2: WSHSY, SAAADI. For the CDR3, the DNA is TGCGCCACCCAAAGGACTAGCGGGATGGGTGAGCAGTTCTTC. It codes for CATQRTSGMGEQFF.

This clone has a single count. The chain uses TRBV28 and TRBJ2-3; 9 positions match TRBD2. Trimming at V came to 6 bases and at J to 3 bases, leaving 4 bases not matched to a gene. CDR1 MDHEN and CDR2 SYDVKM come from the germline V gene. This CDR3 region has 14 residues. CDR3 region: CASRWTSETDTQYF. CDR3 DNA: TGTGCCAGCAGATGGACTAGCGAAACAGATACGCAGTATTTT.

The V and J genes are TRBV28 and TRBJ1-1, with D perhaps matching TRBD1 (5 bases). Germline loops: CDR1 MDHEN, CDR2 SYDVKM. V dropped 5 bases and J dropped 5 bases, with 9 bases sitting between them. The CDR3 is 12 residues long. The CDR3 sequence: CASSTRGTEAFF. The CDR3 DNA reads TGTGCCAGCAGTACAAGGGGAACTGAAGCTTTCTTT.

The chain uses TRBV7-9 and TRBJ1-2; a possible D gene is TRBD1 (6 bases). V lost 4 bases and J lost 0, with 12 bases in between. Per the germline V gene, CDR1 is SEHNR and CDR2 is FQNEAQ (reference sequence). The CDR3 is 15 amino acids. CDR3 in DNA: TGTGCCAGCAGCTCAGGACAGAACACTAACTATGGCTACACCTTC. Protein product: CASSSGQNTNYGYTF.

This clone was detected only a few times. The chain uses TRBV29-1 and TRBJ2-1, with a weak D call TRBD1 (6 bases). Germline V lookup: CDR1 SQVTM, CDR2 ANQGSEA. This CDR3 spans 11 amino acids. Trimming left V 6 bases short and J 8 bases short, with 11 bases between. This CDR3 reads CSVLQGYEQFF. CDR3 DNA sequence: TGCAGCGTCCTACAGGGTTATGAGCAGTTCTTC.

The V call is TRBV5-6, the J call TRBJ2-7, with 9 nucleotides matching TRBD2. CDR1 is SGHDT and CDR2 is YYEEEE in the germline V gene. The junction had 3 bases not matched to a gene; V was cut back by 5 bases and J by 6 bases. The CDR3 loop spans 12 amino acids. As DNA, the CDR3 is TGTGCCAGCAGTGCGGGGGGGGTCGAGCAGTACTTC. Encoded protein: CASSAGGVEQYF.

The chain uses TRBV2 and TRBJ2-1; D is perhaps TRBD1 (6 bases). Germline V gives CDR1 SNHLY, CDR2 FYNNEI. The CDR3 loop spans 13 amino acids. The germline V and J ends were trimmed by 8 bases and 5 bases, with 13 bases remaining between them. CDR3 sequence reads: CASSRTDNNEQFF. CDR3 nucleotide sequence: TGTGCCAGCTCCCGGACAGACAACAATGAGCAGTTCTTC. The whole variable domain, remainder taken from reference TRBV2 and TRBJ2-1, is EPEVTQTPSHQVTQMGQEVILRCVPISNHLYFYWYRQILGQKVEFLVSFYNNEISEKSEIFDDQFSVERPDGSNFTLKIRSTKLEDSAMYFCASSRTDNNEQFFGPGTRLTVL.

This chain uses TRBV5-1 with TRBJ2-1; 8 bases agree with TRBD2. The CDR3 covers 14 residues. Losses at the gene ends were 4 bases for V and 9 bases for J; bases not matched to a gene: 9. The germline CDR1 and CDR2 sequences are SGHRS and YFSETQ. The CDR3 spells CASSTGLDVGEQFF. CDR3 sequence (DNA): TGCGCCAGCAGCACGGGACTAGACGTGGGTGAGCAGTTCTTC.